This is a list of T cell receptor beta chains from one sample in a study of a mutant IDH1 vaccine in newly diagnosed glioma. Their antigens remain unidentified. Method: immunoSEQ multiplex PCR; TCRdb's copy keeps in-frame clones and lacks some. The sample has 75,000 to 95,000 clones, around nine tenths seen once; the top ten hold approximately 0.8%. The starting material was PBMCs, obtained from a glioma patient whose treatment included an IDH1 peptide vaccine. The receptors come from a woman aged 50 to 65 with glioma. CDR3s include the opening cysteine and the closing phenylalanine or tryptophan. Fields, in order: V gene, CDR3 protein.

V: TRBV30
CDR3: CAWSGTATNEKLFF

V: TRBV6-4
CDR3: CASSEVGTSGHNEQFF

V: TRBV4-1
CDR3: CASSQSLGGGQYF

V: TRBV2
CDR3: CASSEGGTDTQYF

V: TRBV6-4
CDR3: CASREGINQPQHF

V: TRBV7-9
CDR3: CASSSTDTKDGYTF

V: TRBV27
CDR3: CASRDGRIYEQYF

V: TRBV30
CDR3: CAWRGVADYGYTF

V: TRBV27
CDR3: CASSSAGGPFYEQYF

V: TRBV6-5
CDR3: CASKAGGLSYEQYF

V: TRBV2
CDR3: CASSAVGTSVSYEQYF

V: TRBV6-1
CDR3: CASKYPEQYF

V: TRBV5-1
CDR3: CASSLEASIGYEQYF

V: TRBV25-1
CDR3: CASSERQLNQPQHF

V: TRBV6-5
CDR3: CASRTTGLYQPQHF

V: TRBV19
CDR3: CASSIVRRSSDEQFF

V: TRBV5-6
CDR3: CASSSVAGLYNEQFF

V: TRBV21-1
CDR3: CASSPQGAGTEAFF

V: TRBV6-1
CDR3: CASAPGQGLRGQYF

V: TRBV30
CDR3: CAWSAGTWAGRVQYF

V: TRBV9
CDR3: CASSPGLGNEQYF

V: TRBV30
CDR3: CAWSGQGDQPQHF

V: TRBV28
CDR3: CASSLIGANVLTF

V: TRBV28
CDR3: CAAQAGVYEQYF

V: TRBV14
CDR3: CASSHIRDGELFF

V: TRBV7-8
CDR3: CASSNDRVLRKGGYTF

V: TRBV5-1
CDR3: CASSWTGTKNTEAFF